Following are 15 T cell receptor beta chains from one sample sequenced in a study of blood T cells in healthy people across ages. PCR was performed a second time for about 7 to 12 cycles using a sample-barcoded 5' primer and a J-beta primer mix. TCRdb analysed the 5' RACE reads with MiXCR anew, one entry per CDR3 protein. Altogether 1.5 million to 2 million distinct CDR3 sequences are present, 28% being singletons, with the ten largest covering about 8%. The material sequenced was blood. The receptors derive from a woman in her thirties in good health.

The CDR3 region is CSVEIRGETQYF. The DNA of the CDR3 is TGCAGCGTTGAAATCAGGGGGGAGACGCAGTATTTT. The chain couples TRBV29-1 to TRBJ2-3; a weak D match, TRBD1 (7 bases). The germline V and J ends were trimmed by 2 bases and 9 bases, with 12 bases remaining between them. CDR1 and CDR2 (germline): SQVTM, ANQGSEA. The CDR3 runs 12 residues.

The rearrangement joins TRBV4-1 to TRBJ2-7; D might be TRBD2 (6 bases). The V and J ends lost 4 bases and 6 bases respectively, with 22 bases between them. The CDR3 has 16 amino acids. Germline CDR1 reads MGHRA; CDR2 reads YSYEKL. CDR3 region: CASSLGGITRHGEQYF. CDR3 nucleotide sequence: TGCGCCAGCAGCCTCGGGGGAATTACACGTCATGGCGAGCAGTACTTC.

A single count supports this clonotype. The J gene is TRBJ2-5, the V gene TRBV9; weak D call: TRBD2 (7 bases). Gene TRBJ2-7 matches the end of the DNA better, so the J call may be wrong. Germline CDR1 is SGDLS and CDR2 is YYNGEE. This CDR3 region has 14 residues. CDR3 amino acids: CASNSPQGGGEQYF. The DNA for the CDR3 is TGTGCCAGCAACTCCCCGCAGGGAGGGGGCGAGCAGTACTTC.

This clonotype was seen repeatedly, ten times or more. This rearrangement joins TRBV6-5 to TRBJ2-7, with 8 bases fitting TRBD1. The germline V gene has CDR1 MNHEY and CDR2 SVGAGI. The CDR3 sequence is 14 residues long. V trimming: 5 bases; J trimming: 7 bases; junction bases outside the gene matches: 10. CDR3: CASSGQGLLLEQYF. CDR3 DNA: TGTGCCAGCAGTGGACAGGGCCTCCTTTTAGAGCAGTACTTC.

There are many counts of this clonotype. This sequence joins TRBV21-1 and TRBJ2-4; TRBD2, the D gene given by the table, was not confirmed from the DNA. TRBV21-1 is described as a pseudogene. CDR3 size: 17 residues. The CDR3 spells CASTPQRGRGAKNIQYF. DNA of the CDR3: TGTGCCAGCACCCCCCAACGGGGGAGGGGTGCCAAAAACATTCAGTACTTC.

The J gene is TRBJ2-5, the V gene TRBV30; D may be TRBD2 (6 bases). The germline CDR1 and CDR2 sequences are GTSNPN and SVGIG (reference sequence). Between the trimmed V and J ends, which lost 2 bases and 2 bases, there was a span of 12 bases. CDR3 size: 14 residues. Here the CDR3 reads CAWSRDSGQETQYF. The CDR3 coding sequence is TGTGCCTGGAGTCGGGACTCCGGACAAGAGACCCAGTACTTC.

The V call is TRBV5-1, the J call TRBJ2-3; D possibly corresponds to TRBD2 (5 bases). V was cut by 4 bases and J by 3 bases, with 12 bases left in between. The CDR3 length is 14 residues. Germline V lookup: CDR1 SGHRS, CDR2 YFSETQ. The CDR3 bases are TGCGCCAGCAGCCATAGAGGGAGAACAGATACGCAGTATTTT. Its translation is CASSHRGRTDTQYF.

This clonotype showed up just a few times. CDR3 DNA sequence: TGTGCCAGCAGCCCCCGCCCGTCCCGGGCCGTTGAGCAGTTCTTC. The encoded protein is CASSPRPSRAVEQFF. The J gene is TRBJ2-1, the V gene TRBV3-1; D gene uncertain. V lost 4 bases to trimming and J lost 9 bases, with 19 bases between them. The CDR3 is made up of 15 amino acids. Looked up from germline, CDR1 is LGHDT and CDR2 is YNNKEL (reference sequence).

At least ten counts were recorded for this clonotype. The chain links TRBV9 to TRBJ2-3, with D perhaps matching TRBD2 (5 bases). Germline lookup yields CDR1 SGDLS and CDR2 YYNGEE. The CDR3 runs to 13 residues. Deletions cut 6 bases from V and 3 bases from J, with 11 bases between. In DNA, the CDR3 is TGTGCCAGCACCGGAGGTTCGACAGATACGCAGTATTTT. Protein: CASTGGSTDTQYF.

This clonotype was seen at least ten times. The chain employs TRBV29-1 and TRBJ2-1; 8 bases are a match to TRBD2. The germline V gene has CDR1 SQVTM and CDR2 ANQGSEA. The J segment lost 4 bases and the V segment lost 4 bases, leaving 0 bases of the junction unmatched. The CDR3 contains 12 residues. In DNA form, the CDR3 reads TGCAGCGTTGTAGCGGGATACAATGAGCAGTTCTTC. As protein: CSVVAGYNEQFF.

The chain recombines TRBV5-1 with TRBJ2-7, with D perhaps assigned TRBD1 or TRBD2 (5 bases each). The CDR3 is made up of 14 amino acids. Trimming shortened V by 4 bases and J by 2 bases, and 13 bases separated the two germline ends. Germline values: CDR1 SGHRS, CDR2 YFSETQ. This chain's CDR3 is CASSPTQGAYEQYF. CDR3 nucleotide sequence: TGCGCCAGCAGCCCCACTCAGGGAGCCTACGAGCAGTACTTC.

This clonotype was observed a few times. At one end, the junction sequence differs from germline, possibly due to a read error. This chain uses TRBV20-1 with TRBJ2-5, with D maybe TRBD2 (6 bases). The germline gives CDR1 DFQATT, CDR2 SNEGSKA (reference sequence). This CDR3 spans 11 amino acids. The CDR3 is CSARDRGTGGF. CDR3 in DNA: TGCAGTGCTAGAGATCGGGGGACTGGGGGCTTC.

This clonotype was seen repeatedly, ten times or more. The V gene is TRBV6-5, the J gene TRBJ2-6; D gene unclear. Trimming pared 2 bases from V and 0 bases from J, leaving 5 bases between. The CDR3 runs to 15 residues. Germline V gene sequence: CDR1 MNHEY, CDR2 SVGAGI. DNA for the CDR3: TGTGCCAGCAGTTACAAGGCCTCTGGGGCCAACGTCCTGACTTTC. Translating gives CASSYKASGANVLTF.

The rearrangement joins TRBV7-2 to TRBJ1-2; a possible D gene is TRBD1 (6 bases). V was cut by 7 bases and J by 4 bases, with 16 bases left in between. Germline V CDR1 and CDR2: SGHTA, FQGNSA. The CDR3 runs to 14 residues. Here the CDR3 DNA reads TGTGCCAGCACTCCGGGGGCCGGGGGCTATGGCTACACCTTC. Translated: CASTPGAGGYGYTF.

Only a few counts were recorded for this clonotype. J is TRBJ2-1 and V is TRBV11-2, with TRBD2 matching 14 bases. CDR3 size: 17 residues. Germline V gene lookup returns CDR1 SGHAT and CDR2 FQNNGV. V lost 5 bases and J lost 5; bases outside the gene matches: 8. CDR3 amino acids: CASSHGTSGSMNNEQFF. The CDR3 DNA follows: TGTGCCAGCAGCCATGGGACTAGCGGGAGTATGAACAATGAGCAGTTCTTC.